This record looks at one T cell receptor beta chain sequence and its context. This entry belongs to a study of cytomegalovirus exposure and HLA in healthy donors. Primers: 60 Vbeta forward and 13 Jbeta reverse. Per the original methods: The count from a later analysis was some 80 million unique TCR beta chains, some 12 million of them shared. Clones were read by immunoSEQ multiplex PCR, and TCRdb kept only the in-frame ones, dropping some. V, J and clone size were drawn from that table, and D and trimming were deduced from the DNA. The table includes approximately 150,000 clones, around 78% detected once. The V and J ends lost 7 bases and 6 bases, in that order; junction bases with no gene match: 7. Germline V CDR1 and CDR2: SQVTM, ANQGSEA. This CDR3 comprises 13 residues.

The chain employs TRBV29-1 and TRBJ1-2, with 11 bases aligning to TRBD1. The sample was PBMCs. This TCR came from a woman between 35 and 50 years old in good health and CMV-seropositive. The CDR3 sequence: CSAWDRGGDGYTF. CDR3 DNA sequence: TGCAGCGCCTGGGACAGGGGGGGCGATGGCTACACCTTC.